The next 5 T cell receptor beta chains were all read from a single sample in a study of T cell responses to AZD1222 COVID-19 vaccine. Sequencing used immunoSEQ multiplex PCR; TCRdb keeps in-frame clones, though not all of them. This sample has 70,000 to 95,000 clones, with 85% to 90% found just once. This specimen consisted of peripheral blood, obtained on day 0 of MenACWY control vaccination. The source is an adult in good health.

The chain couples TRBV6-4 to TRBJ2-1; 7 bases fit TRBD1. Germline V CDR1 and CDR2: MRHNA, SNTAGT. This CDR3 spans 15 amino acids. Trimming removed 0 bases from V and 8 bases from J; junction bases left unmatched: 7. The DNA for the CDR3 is TGTGCCAGCAGTGACTCGGCCGTAGGGGGCGATGAGCAGTTCTTC. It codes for CASSDSAVGGDEQFF.

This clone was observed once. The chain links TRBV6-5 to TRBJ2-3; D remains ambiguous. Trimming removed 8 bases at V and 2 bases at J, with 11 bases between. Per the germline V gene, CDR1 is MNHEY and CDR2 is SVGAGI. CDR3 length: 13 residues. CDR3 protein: CASGLGHTDTQYF. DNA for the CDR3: TGTGCCAGCGGGCTCGGTCACACAGATACGCAGTATTTT.

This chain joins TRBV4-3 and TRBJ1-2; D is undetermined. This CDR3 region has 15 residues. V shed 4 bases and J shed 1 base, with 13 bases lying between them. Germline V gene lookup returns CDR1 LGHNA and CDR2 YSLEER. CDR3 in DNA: TGCGCCAGCAGCCGCGGAGAGGGTTATAACTATGGCTACACCTTC. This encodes CASSRGEGYNYGYTF.

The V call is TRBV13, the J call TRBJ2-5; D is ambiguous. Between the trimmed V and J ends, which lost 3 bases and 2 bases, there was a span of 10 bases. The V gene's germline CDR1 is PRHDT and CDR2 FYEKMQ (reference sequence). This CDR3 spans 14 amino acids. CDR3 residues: CASSLRFDQETQYF. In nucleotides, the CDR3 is TGTGCCAGCAGCTTGAGGTTCGATCAAGAGACCCAGTACTTC. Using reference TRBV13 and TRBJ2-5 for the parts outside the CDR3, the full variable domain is AAGVIQSPRHLIKEKRETATLKCYPIPRHDTVYWYQQGPGQDPQFLISFYEKMQSDKGSIPDRFSAQQFSDYHSELNMSSLELGDSALYFCASSLRFDQETQYFGPGTRLLVL.

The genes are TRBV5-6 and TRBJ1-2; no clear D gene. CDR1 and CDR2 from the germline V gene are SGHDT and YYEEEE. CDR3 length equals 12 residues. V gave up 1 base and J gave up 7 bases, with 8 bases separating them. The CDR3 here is CASSLQTSGYTF. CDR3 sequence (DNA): TGTGCCAGCAGCTTGCAGACTTCTGGCTACACCTTC. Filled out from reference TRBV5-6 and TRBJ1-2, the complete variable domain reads DAGVTQSPTHLIKTRGQQVTLRCSPKSGHDTVSWYQQALGQGPQFIFQYYEEEERQRGNFPDRFSGHQFPNYSSELNVNALLLGDSALYLCASSLQTSGYTFGSGTRLTVV.